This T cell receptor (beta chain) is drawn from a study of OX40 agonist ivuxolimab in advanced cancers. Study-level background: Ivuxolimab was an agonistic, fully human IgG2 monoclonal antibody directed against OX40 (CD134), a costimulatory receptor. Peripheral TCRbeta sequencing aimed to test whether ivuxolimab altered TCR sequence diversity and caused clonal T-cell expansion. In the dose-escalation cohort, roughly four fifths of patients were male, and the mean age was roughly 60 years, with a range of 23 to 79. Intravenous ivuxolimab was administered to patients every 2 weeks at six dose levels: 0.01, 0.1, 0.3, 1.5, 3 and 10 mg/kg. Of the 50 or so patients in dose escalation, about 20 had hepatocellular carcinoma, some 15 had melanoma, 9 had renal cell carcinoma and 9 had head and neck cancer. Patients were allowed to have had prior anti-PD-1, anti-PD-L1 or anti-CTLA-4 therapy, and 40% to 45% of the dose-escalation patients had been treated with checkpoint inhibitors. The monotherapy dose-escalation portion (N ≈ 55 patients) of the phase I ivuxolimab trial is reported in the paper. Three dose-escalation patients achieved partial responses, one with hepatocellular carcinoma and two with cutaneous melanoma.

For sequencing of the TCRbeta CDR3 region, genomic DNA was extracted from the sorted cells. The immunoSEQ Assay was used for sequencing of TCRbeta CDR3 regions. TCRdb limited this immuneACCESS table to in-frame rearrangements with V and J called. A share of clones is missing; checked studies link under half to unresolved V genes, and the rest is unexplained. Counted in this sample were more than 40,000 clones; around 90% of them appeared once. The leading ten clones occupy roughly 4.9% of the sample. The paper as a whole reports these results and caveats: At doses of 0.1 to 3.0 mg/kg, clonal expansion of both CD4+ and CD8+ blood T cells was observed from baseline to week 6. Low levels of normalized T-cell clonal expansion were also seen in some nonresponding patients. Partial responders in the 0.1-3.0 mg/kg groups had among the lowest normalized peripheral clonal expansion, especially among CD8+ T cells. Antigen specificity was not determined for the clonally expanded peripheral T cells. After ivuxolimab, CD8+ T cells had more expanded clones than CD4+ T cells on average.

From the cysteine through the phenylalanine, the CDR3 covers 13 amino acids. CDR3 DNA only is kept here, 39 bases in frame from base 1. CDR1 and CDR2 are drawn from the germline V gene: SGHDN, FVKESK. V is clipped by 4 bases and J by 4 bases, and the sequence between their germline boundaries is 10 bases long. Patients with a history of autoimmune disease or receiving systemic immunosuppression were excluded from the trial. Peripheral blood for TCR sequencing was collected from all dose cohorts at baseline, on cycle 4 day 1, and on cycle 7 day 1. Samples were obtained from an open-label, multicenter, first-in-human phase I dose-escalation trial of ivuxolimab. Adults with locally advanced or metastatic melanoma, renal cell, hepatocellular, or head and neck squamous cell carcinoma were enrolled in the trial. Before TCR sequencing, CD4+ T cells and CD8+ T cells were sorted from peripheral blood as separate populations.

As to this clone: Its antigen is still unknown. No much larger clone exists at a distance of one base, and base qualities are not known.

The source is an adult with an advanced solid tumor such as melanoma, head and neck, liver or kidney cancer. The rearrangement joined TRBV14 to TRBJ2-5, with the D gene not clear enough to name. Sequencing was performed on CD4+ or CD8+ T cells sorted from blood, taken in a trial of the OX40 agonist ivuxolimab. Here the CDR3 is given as CASSLRPRETQYF. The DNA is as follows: TGTGCCAGCAGCCTTCGGCCTCGAGAGACCCAGTACTTC. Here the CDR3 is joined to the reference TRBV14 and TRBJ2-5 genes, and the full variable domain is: EAGVTQFPSHSVIEKGQTVTLRCDPISGHDNLYWYRRVMGKEIKFLLHFVKESKQDESGMPNNRFLAERTGGTYSTLKVQPAELEDSGVYFCASSLRPRETQYFGPGTRLLVL.